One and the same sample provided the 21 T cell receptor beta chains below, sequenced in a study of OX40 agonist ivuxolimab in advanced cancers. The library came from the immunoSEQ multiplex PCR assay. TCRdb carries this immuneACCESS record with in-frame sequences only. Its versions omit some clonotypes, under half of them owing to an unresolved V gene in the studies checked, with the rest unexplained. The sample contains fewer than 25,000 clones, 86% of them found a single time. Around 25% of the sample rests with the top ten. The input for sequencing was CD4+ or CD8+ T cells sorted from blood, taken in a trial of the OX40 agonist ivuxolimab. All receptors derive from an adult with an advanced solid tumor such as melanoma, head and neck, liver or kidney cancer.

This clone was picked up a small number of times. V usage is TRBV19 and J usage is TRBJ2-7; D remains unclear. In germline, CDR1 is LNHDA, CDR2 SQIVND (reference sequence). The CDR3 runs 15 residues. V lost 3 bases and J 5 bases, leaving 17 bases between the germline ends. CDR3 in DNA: TGTGCCAGTAGTATCTGGGCGGTAGAGGTAGACGAGCAGTACTTC. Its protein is CASSIWAVEVDEQYF.

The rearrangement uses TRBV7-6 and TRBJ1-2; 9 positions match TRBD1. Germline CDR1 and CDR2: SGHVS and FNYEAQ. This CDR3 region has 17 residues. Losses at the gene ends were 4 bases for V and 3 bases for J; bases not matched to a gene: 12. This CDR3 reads CASSYGTGPPVDYGYTF. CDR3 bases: TGTGCCAGCAGCTACGGGACAGGGCCCCCGGTCGACTATGGCTACACCTTC.

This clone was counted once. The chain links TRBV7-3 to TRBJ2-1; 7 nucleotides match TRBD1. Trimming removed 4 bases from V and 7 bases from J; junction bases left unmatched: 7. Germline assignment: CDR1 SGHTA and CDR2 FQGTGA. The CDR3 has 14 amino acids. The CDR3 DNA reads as TGTGCCAGCAGCTCTTCCCAGACAGGGAATGAGCAGTTCTTC. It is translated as CASSSSQTGNEQFF.

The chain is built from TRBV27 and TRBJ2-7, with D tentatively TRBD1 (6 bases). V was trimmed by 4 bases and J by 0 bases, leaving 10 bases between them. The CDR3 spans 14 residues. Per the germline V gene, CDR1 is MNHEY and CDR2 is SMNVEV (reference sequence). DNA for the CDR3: TGTGCCAGCAGTTCCGTGGACAGCTCCTACGAGCAGTACTTC. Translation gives CASSSVDSSYEQYF.

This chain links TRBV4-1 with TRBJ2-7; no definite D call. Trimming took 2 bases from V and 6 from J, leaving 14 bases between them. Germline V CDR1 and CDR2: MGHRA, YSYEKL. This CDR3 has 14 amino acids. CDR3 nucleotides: TGCGCCAGCAGCCAATCCCTTGGTCCTTTCGAGCAGTACTTC. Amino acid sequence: CASSQSLGPFEQYF.

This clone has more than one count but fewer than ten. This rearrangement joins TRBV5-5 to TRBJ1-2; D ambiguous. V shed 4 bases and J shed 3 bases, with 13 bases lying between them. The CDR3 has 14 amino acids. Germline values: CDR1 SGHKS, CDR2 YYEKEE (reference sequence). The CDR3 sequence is CASSPLGSDYGYTF. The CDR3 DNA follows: TGTGCCAGCAGCCCTCTAGGCTCCGACTATGGCTACACCTTC.

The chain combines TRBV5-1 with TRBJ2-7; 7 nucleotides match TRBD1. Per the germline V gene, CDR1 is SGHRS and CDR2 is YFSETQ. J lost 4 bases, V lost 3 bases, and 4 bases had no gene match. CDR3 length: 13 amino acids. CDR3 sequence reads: CASSWDRLYEQYF. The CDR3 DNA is TGCGCCAGCAGCTGGGACAGACTATACGAGCAGTACTTC.

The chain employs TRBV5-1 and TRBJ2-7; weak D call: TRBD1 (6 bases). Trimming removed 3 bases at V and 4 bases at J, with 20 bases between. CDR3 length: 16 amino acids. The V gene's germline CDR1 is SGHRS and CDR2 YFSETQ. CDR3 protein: CASSWDIIGRPYEQYF. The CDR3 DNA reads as TGCGCCAGCAGCTGGGACATCATAGGCCGACCTTACGAGCAGTACTTC.

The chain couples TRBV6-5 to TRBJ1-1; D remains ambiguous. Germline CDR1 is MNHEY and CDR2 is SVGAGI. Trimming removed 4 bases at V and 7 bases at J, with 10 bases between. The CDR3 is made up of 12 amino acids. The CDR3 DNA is TGTGCCAGCAGTTTCGACCGCAGTGAAGCTTTCTTT. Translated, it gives CASSFDRSEAFF.

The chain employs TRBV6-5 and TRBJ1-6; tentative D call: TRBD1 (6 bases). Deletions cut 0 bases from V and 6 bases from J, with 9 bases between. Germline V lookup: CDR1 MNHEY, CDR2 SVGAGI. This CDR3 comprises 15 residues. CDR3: CASSYSTQGNSPLHF. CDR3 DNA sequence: TGTGCCAGCAGTTACTCGACACAGGGTAATTCACCCCTCCACTTT.

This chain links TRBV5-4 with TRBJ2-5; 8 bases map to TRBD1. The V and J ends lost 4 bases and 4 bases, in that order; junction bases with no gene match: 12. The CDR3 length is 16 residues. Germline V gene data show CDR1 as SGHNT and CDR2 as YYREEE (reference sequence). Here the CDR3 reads CASSPYGQGGGETQYF. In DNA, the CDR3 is TGTGCCAGCAGCCCCTACGGACAGGGAGGAGGAGAGACCCAGTACTTC. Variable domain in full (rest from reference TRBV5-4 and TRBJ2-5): ETGVTQSPTHLIKTRGQQVTLRCSSQSGHNTVSWYQQALGQGPQFIFQYYREEENGRGNFPPRFSGLQFPNYSSELNVNALELDDSALYLCASSPYGQGGGETQYFGPGTRLLVL.

CDR3 in DNA: TGTGCCAGCAGTTATCCTAGCGGGTACTCCTACGAGCAGTACTTC. Its protein is CASSYPSGYSYEQYF. The V and J genes are TRBV6-5 and TRBJ2-7; 8 nucleotides agree with TRBD2. The CDR3 runs to 15 residues. The germline CDR1 and CDR2 sequences are MNHEY and SVGAGI. Trimming at V came to 3 bases and at J to 0 bases, leaving 4 bases not matched to a gene.

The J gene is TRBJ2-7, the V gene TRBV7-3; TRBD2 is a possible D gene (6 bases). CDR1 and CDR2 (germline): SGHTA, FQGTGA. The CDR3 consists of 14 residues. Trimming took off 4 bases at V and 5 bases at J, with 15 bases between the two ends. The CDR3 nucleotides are TGTGCCAGCAGCTCGGTCGGGGGTGGAAACGAGCAGTACTTC. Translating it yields CASSSVGGGNEQYF.

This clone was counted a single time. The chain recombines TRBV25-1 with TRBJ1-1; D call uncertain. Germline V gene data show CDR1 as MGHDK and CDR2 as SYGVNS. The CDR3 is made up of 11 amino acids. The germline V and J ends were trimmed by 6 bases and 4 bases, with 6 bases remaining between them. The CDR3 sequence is CASSAGTEAFF. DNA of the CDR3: TGTGCCAGCAGCGCCGGCACTGAAGCTTTCTTT. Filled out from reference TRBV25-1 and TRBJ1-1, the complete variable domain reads EADIYQTPRYLVIGTGKKITLECSQTMGHDKMYWYQQDPGMELHLIHYSYGVNSTEKGDLSSESTVSRIRTEHFPLTLESARPSHTSQYLCASSAGTEAFFGQGTRLTVV.

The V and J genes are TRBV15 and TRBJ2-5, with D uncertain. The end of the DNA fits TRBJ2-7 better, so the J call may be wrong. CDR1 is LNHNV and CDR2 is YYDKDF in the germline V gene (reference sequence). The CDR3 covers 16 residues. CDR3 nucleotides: TGTGCCACCAGCAGAGATCCCCAGTTCCGATCCTACGAGCAGTACTTC. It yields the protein CATSRDPQFRSYEQYF.

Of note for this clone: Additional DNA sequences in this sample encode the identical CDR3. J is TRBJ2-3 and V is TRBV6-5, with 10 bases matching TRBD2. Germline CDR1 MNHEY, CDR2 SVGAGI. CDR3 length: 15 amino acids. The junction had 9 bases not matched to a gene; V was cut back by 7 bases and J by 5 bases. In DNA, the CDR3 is TGTGCCAGCACCCCAGCGGGGGGGCCTGGAGATACGCAGTATTTT. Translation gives CASTPAGGPGDTQYF.

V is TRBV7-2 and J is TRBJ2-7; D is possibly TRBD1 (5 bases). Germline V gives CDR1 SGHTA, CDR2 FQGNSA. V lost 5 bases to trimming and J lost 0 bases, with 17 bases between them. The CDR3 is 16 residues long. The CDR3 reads CASSPPRQGSSYEQYF. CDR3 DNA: TGTGCCAGCAGCCCCCCGAGGCAGGGTAGCTCCTACGAGCAGTACTTC.

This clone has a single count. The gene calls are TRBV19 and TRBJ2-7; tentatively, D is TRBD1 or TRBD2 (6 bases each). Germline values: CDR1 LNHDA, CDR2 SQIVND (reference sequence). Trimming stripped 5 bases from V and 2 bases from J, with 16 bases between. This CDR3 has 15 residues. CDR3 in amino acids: CASSWGLARPYEQYF. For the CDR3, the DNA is TGTGCCAGTAGTTGGGGGCTAGCGCGTCCCTACGAGCAGTACTTC.

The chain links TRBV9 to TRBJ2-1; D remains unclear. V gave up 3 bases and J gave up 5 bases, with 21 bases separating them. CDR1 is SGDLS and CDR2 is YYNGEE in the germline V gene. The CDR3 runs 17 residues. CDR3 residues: CASSAPMYADQDNEQFF. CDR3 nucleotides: TGTGCCAGCAGCGCTCCCATGTATGCAGACCAAGACAATGAGCAGTTCTTC.

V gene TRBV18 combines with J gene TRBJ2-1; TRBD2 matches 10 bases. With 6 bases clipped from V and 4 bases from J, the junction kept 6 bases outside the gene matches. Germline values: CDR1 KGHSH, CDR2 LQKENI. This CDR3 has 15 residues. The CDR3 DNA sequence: TGTGCCAGCTCTAGAGGGACTAGCGATTACAATGAGCAGTTCTTC. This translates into CASSRGTSDYNEQFF.

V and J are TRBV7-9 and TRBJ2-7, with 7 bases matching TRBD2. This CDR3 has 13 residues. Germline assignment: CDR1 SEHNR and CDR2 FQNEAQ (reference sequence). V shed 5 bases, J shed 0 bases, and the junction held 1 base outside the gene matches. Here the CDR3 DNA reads TGTGCCAGCAGCCGGGACTACTCCTACGAGCAGTACTTC. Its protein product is CASSRDYSYEQYF.